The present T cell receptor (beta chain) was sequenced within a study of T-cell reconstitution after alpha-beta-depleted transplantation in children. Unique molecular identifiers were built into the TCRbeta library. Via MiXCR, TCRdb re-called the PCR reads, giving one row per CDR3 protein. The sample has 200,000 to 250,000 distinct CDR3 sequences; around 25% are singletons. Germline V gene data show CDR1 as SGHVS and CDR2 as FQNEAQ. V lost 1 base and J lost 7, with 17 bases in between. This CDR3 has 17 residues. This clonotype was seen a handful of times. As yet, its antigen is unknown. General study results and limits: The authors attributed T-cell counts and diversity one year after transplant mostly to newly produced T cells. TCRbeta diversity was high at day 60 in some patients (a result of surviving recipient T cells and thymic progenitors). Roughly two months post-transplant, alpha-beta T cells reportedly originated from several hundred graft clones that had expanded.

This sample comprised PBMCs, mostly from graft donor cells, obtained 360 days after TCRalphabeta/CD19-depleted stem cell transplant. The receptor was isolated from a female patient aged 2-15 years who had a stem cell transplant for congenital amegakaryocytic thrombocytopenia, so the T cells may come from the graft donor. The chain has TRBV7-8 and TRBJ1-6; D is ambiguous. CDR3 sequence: CASSLGGGRVENSPLHF. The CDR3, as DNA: TGTGCCAGCAGCTTAGGAGGCGGTAGGGTGGAAAATTCACCCCTCCACTTT.